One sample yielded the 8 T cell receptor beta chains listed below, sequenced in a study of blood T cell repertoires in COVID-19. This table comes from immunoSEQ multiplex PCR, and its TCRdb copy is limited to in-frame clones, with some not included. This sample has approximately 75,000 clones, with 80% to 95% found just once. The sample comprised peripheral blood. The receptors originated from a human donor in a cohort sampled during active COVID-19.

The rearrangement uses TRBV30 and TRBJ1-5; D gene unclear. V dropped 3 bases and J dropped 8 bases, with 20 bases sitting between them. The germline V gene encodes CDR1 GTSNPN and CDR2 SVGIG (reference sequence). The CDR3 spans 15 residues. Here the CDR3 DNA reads TGTGCCTGGAGCCTCCGGACGGGGTATGGGGAGCCCCAGCATTTT. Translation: CAWSLRTGYGEPQHF.

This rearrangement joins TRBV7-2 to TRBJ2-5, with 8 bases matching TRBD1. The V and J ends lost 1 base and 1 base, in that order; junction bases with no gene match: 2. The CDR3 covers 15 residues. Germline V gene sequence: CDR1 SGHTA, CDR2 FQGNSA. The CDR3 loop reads CASSLGDRPQETQYF. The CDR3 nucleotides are TGTGCCAGCAGCTTAGGGGACAGGCCCCAAGAGACCCAGTACTTC.

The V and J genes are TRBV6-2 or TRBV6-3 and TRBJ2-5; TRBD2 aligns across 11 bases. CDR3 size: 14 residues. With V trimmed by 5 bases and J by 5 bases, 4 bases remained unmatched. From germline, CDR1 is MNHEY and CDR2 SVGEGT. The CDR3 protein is CASSVAGGPETQYF. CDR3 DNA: TGTGCCAGCAGTGTAGCGGGGGGGCCGGAGACCCAGTACTTC.

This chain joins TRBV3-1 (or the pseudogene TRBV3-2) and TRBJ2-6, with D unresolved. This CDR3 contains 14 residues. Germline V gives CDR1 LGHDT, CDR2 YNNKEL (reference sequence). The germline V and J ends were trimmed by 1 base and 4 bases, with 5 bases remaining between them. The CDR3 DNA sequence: TGTGCCAGCAGCCAAGGGCCCGGGGCCAACGTCCTGACTTTC. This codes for CASSQGPGANVLTF.

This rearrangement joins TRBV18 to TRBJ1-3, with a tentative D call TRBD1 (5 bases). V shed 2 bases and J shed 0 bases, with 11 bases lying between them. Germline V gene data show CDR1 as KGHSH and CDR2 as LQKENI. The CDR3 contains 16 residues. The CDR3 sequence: CASSPNQGTSGNTIYF. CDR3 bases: TGTGCCAGCTCACCAAACCAGGGCACCTCTGGAAACACCATATATTTT.

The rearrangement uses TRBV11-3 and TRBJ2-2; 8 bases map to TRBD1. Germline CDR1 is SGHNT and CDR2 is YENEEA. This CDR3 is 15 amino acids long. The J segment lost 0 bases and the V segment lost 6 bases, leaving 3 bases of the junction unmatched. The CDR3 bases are TGTGCCAGCAGTTCGGGACAGGCGAACACCGGGGAGCTGTTTTTT. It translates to CASSSGQANTGELFF.

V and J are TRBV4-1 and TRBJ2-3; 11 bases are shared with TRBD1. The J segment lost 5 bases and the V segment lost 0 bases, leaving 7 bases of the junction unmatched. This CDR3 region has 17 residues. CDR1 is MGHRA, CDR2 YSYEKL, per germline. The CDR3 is CASSQDQDRGRKDTQYF. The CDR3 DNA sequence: TGCGCCAGCAGCCAAGATCAGGACAGGGGGCGCAAAGATACGCAGTATTTT.

Here the CDR3 reads CAIGRGQEEKLFF. The CDR3 DNA is TGTGCCATCGGGAGAGGACAGGAAGAAAAACTGTTTTTT. The chain joins TRBV10-3 to TRBJ1-4; TRBD1 agrees at 7 bases. Germline V CDR1 and CDR2: ENHRY, SYGVKD. This CDR3 has 13 residues. The V and J ends lost 8 bases and 8 bases, in that order; junction bases with no gene match: 8.